This TCR beta chain was captured in a study of cytomegalovirus exposure and HLA in healthy donors. At the level of the study: Later analysis reported that the approximately 120 validation repertoires shared the platform of the roughly 710 first-cohort repertoires.

The CDR3 length is 18 residues. V lost 6 bases, J lost 1 base, and 22 bases lay in between. From germline, CDR1 is MRHNA and CDR2 SNTAGT. General study findings and limits: One later analysis, an examination of the 100 to 150 validation repertoires, found that first-cohort TCR clusters tended to co-occur in them. Cytomegalovirus status was reportedly diagnosed by the classifier with high specificity and sensitivity.

Produced via immunoSEQ multiplex PCR; TCRdb's table is partial and in-frame only. The table has some 250,000 clones, approximately 84% seen once. With regard to this clone: Its antigen is still unknown.

Sequencing was carried out using PBMCs. The chain uses TRBV6-4 and TRBJ2-1; D may be TRBD1 (5 bases). This TCR was sampled from a woman younger than 45 in good health and CMV-seropositive. DNA of the CDR3: TGTGCCAGCAGCGCTCAATTTTCCAGGGTGGAGTCCTACAATGAGCAGTTCTTC. Its protein product is CASSAQFSRVESYNEQFF.